This record covers a single T cell receptor beta chain. Antigen: not known. The entry originates in a study of shared clonotypes between healthy human individuals. Investigators spread the genomic DNA of each subset evenly over several immunoSEQ plates. The assay was immunoSEQ multiplex PCR, and TCRdb's table has in-frame clones only and misses some. Here the sample spans more than 2 million clones, 95% being singletons. Overall study results and limits: Generation probabilities of non-shared clonotypes were lower (relative to those shared by all four donors).

The donors, all of them Caucasian adults, lived in Nashville, Tennessee. This clonotype was sampled from a man between 18 and 29 years old in good health. Sequenced input: naive CD4+ T cells sorted from blood. The subset was: CD45RA+ positively selected.

CDR3 protein: CASSSGLELHIQYF. The CDR3 DNA reads TGTGCCAGCAGCTCCGGGCTGGAATTGCACATTCAGTACTTC. The V gene is TRBV7-2, the J gene TRBJ2-4, with unresolved D. The CDR3 has 14 residues. V gave up 4 bases and J gave up 8 bases, with 15 bases separating them. The germline V gene has CDR1 SGHTA and CDR2 FQGNSA.